This T cell receptor (beta chain) was captured by sequencing in a study of blood T cell repertoires in COVID-19. Overall study context: In each case, the material was cDNA or gDNA derived from T cells, B-cell-depleted T cells, or PBMCs.

Here immunoSEQ multiplex PCR was the method, and the copy in TCRdb shows in-frame clones only, minus some. The sample yields approximately 260,000 clones, 75% to 90% seen once. CDR3 length: 13 amino acids. CDR1 is SGHRS, CDR2 YFSETQ, per germline. Deletions cut 4 bases from V and 6 bases from J, with 14 bases between. This rearrangement joins TRBV5-1 to TRBJ2-7; D might be TRBD1 (8 bases). Sequenced material: peripheral blood. The sequence was obtained from a man in his forties or fifties with acute or convalescent COVID-19. CDR3 residues: CASSPGGGGEQYF. The CDR3 DNA reads as TGCGCCAGCAGCCCAGGGGGCGGGGGCGAGCAGTACTTC.